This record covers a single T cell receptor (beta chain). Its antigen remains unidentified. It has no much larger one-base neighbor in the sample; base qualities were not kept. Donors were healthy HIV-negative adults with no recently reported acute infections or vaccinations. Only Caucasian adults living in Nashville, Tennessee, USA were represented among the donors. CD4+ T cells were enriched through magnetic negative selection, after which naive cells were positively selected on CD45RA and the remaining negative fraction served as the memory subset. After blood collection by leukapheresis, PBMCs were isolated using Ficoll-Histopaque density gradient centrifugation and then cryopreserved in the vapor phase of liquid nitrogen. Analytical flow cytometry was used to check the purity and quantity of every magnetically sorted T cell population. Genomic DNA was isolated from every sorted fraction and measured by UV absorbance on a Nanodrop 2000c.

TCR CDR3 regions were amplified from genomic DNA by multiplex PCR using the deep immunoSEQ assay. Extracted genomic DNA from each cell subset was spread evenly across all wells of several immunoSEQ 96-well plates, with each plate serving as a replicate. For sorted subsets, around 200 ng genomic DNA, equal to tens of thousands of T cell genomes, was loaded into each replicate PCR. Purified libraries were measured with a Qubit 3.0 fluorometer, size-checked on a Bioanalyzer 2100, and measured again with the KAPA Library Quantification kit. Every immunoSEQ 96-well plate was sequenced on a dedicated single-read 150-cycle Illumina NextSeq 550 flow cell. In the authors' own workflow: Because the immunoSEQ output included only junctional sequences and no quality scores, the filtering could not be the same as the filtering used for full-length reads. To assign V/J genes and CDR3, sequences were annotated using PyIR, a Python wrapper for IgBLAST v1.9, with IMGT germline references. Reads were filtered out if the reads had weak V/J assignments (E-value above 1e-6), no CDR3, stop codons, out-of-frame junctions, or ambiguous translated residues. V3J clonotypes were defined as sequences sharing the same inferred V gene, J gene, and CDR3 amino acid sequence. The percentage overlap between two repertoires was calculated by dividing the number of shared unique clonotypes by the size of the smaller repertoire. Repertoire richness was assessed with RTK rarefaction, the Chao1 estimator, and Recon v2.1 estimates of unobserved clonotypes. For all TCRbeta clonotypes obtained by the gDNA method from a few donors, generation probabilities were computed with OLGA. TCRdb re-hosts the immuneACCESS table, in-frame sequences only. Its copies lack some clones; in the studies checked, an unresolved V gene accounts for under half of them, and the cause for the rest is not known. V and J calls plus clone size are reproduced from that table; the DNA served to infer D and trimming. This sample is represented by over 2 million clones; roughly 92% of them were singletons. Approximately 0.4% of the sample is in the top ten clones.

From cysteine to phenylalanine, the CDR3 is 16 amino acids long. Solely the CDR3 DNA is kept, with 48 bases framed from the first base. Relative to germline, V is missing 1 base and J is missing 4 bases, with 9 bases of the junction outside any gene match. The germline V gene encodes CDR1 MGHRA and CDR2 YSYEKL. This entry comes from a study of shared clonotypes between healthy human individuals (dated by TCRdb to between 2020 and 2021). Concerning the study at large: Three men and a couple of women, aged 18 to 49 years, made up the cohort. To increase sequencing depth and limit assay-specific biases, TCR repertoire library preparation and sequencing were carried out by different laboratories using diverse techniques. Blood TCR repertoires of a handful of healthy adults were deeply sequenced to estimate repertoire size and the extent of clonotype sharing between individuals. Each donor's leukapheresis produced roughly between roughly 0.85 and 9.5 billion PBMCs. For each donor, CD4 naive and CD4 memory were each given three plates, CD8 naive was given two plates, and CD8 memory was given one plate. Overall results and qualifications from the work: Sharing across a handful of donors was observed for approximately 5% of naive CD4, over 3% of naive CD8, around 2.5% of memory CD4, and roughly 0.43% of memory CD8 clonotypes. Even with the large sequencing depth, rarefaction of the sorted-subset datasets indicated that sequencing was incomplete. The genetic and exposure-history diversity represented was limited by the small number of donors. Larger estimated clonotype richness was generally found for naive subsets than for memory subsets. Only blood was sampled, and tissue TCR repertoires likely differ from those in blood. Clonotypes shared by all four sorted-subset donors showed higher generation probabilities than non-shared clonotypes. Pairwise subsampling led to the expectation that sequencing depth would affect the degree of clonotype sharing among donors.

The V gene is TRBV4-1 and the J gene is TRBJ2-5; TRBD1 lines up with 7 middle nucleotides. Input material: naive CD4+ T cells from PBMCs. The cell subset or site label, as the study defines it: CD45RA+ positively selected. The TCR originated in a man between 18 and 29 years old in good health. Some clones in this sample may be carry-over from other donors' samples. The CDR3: CASSQASTGIGETQYF. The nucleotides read TGCGCCAGCAGCCAAGCCTCGACAGGGATTGGAGAGACCCAGTACTTC.